The 29 T cell receptor beta chains below come from one sample, sequenced in a study of blood T cell repertoires in COVID-19. Profiling relied on immunoSEQ multiplex PCR, and the TCRdb table lists in-frame clones only, not all of them. Among about 120,000 clones listed, around 86% were seen once. Specimen: peripheral blood. Receptors were obtained from a man aged 35 to 55 with acute or convalescent COVID-19.

The CDR3: CAWTGQGASPLHF. The CDR3 DNA reads TGTGCCTGGACCGGACAGGGGGCTTCACCCCTCCACTTT. This rearrangement joins TRBV30 to TRBJ1-6; 11 bases match TRBD1. The CDR3 sequence is 13 residues long. Germline values: CDR1 GTSNPN, CDR2 SVGIG (reference sequence). J lost 9 bases, V lost 4 bases, and 2 bases had no gene match.

The gene calls are TRBV10-2 and TRBJ1-2, with 7 bases identical to TRBD1. The CDR3 spans 12 residues. CDR1 and CDR2 from the germline V gene are WSHSY and SAAADI. The V gene end was trimmed by 9 bases and the J gene end by 1 base; junction bases not matched to a gene: 2. The CDR3 loop is CASGQVNYGYTF. The CDR3 bases are TGCGCCAGTGGACAGGTTAACTATGGCTACACCTTC.

The chain uses TRBV5-1 and TRBJ1-2; a possible D gene is TRBD1 (6 bases). CDR3 size: 15 residues. Looked up from germline, CDR1 is SGHRS and CDR2 is YFSETQ. V was clipped by 6 bases and J by 3 bases, with 18 bases between them. The CDR3 DNA sequence: TGCGCCAGCACCCTGGGGGGGCAGGGCGACTATGGCTACACCTTC. It encodes CASTLGGQGDYGYTF.

V and J are TRBV3-1 (or the pseudogene TRBV3-2) and TRBJ2-2, with a possible D match to TRBD1 (6 bases). Trimming removed 4 bases from V and 0 bases from J, with 12 bases in between. The CDR3 extends over 16 amino acids. CDR1 LGHDT and CDR2 YNNKEL come from the germline V gene (reference sequence). The CDR3 loop reads CASSPPGHANTGELFF. For the CDR3, the DNA is TGTGCCAGCAGCCCTCCGGGACATGCGAACACCGGGGAGCTGTTTTTT.

The rearrangement uses TRBV19 and TRBJ1-1; TRBD1 is a possible D gene (6 bases). This CDR3 spans 15 amino acids. V lost 8 bases and J 0 bases, leaving 16 bases between the germline ends. Germline values: CDR1 LNHDA, CDR2 SQIVND (reference sequence). Written as DNA, the CDR3 is TGTGCCAGTGAGTCCCTGGGGGCGATGAACACTGAAGCTTTCTTT. This gives the protein CASESLGAMNTEAFF.

The V call is TRBV19, the J call TRBJ1-5, with 10 bases lining up with TRBD1. V dropped 7 bases and J dropped 9; count of bases not matched to a gene: 9. Germline lookup yields CDR1 LNHDA and CDR2 SQIVND (reference sequence). The CDR3 has 14 residues. CDR3 in amino acids: CASTQGQGRGPQHF. In DNA, the CDR3 is TGTGCCAGTACCCAGGGACAGGGGCGGGGGCCCCAGCATTTT.

The rearrangement links TRBV18 to TRBJ1-3; D gene ambiguous. Germline values: CDR1 KGHSH, CDR2 LQKENI. This CDR3 comprises 17 residues. With 3 bases removed from V and 0 bases from J, the gap between germline ends came to 15 bases. CDR3 bases: TGTGCCAGCTCACCCCCCGGAATCTACAGCTCTGGAAACACCATATATTTT. Its protein product is CASSPPGIYSSGNTIYF.

The chain is built from TRBV18 and TRBJ2-1; 10 positions agree with TRBD1. CDR3 length: 15 amino acids. Losses at the gene ends were 5 bases for V and 8 bases for J; bases not matched to a gene: 9. In germline, CDR1 is KGHSH, CDR2 LQKENI. CDR3 sequence (DNA): TGTGCCAGCTCAAAAGAGACAGGGGGCGAGGATGAGCAGTTCTTC. The encoded protein is CASSKETGGEDEQFF.

This clone was observed a handful of times. The chain recombines TRBV27 with TRBJ2-5; D remains ambiguous. This CDR3 is built from 15 residues. The germline gives CDR1 MNHEY, CDR2 SMNVEV (reference sequence). Trimming cost V 6 bases and J 2 bases, with 16 bases left between them. Here the CDR3 DNA reads TGTGCCAGCAGGGCCAGGTGGCACAATCAAGAGACCCAGTACTTC. Protein sequence: CASRARWHNQETQYF.

The V and J genes are TRBV29-1 and TRBJ1-2; D not resolved. Deletions cut 3 bases from V and 12 bases from J, with 14 bases between. CDR3 length: 11 amino acids. Germline values: CDR1 SQVTM, CDR2 ANQGSEA. The chain's CDR3 is CSVDFGGRNTF. For the CDR3, the DNA is TGCAGCGTTGATTTTGGAGGGAGAAACACCTTC.

This clone was seen a single time. The rearrangement uses TRBV3-1 (or the pseudogene TRBV3-2) and TRBJ1-1, with unresolved D. V was cut by 0 bases and J by 4 bases, with 9 bases left in between. This CDR3 contains 14 residues. The germline V gene has CDR1 LGHDT and CDR2 YNNKEL (reference sequence). The CDR3 here is CASSQDRRSTEAFF. The CDR3 DNA reads TGTGCCAGCAGCCAAGATCGGAGAAGCACTGAAGCTTTCTTT.

The rearrangement links TRBV30 to TRBJ1-3; D unclear. The germline CDR1 and CDR2 sequences are GTSNPN and SVGIG (reference sequence). Trimming shortened V by 0 bases and J by 1 base, and 19 bases separated the two germline ends. The CDR3 sequence is 18 residues long. CDR3 sequence: CAWSVEVRYMVSGNTIYF. The DNA of the CDR3 is TGTGCCTGGAGTGTAGAAGTGCGCTATATGGTGTCTGGAAACACCATATATTTT.

A single count supports this clone. The chain couples TRBV19 to TRBJ1-4; the match to TRBD1 covers 8 bases. The ends lost 4 bases at V and 6 bases at J; junction bases unmatched: 7. CDR1 and CDR2 from the germline V gene are LNHDA and SQIVND (reference sequence). The CDR3 is 15 amino acids. The CDR3 protein is CASSTDRVSDEKLFF. The CDR3 region has the DNA TGTGCCAGTAGTACGGACAGGGTGTCCGATGAAAAACTGTTTTTT.

The V and J genes are TRBV4-3 and TRBJ1-2, with D possibly matching TRBD1 (5 bases). The V gene lost 1 base and the J gene lost 6 bases, with 15 bases spanning the gap. Germline V lookup: CDR1 LGHNA, CDR2 YSLEER. This CDR3 has 15 residues. This CDR3 is CASSQGGGAIHGYTF. The CDR3 region has the DNA TGCGCCAGCAGCCAAGGTGGAGGGGCGATACATGGCTACACCTTC.

The CDR3 sequence is CASSQDRENSPLHF. The CDR3 nucleotides are TGTGCCAGCAGCCAGGACAGGGAGAATTCACCCCTCCACTTT. V gene TRBV5-6 combines with J gene TRBJ1-6; 8 nucleotides agree with TRBD1. Per germline, CDR1 SGHDT and CDR2 YYEEEE. There are 14 residues in the CDR3. Trimming removed 4 bases from V and 7 bases from J; junction bases left unmatched: 4.

The chain is built from TRBV19 and TRBJ1-1; 7 bases map to TRBD1. J lost 5 bases, V lost 3 bases, and 9 bases had no gene match. This CDR3 is 15 amino acids long. From germline, CDR1 is LNHDA and CDR2 SQIVND (reference sequence). The CDR3 region is CASSIEGARDTEAFF. CDR3 coding DNA: TGTGCCAGTAGTATTGAGGGGGCCCGGGATACTGAAGCTTTCTTT.

The V call is TRBV7-9, the J call TRBJ2-3, with TRBD1 as a possible D gene (6 bases). Germline CDR1 is SEHNR and CDR2 is FQNEAQ (reference sequence). The CDR3 consists of 14 residues. Trimming removed 3 bases from V and 6 bases from J, with 13 bases in between. As DNA, the CDR3 is TGTGCCAGCAGCTTGGGGGCAGGGGTGGATACGCAGTATTTT. Translation gives CASSLGAGVDTQYF.

The V and J genes are TRBV11-2 and TRBJ2-1, with D perhaps matching TRBD2 (6 bases). Trimming took 1 base from V and 6 from J, leaving 13 bases between them. This CDR3 region has 15 residues. Looked up from germline, CDR1 is SGHAT and CDR2 is FQNNGV. CDR3 sequence: CASSLVGLLGNEQFF. The CDR3 region has the DNA TGTGCCAGCAGCTTAGTTGGACTACTGGGCAATGAGCAGTTCTTC.

The chain has TRBV9 and TRBJ1-5, with D uncertain. There are 15 residues in the CDR3. Trimming removed 0 bases at V and 6 bases at J, with 13 bases between. The V gene's germline CDR1 is SGDLS and CDR2 YYNGEE. CDR3 DNA: TGTGCCAGCAGCGTAGGGGAGGGAGGCAGTCAGCCCCAGCATTTT. Protein: CASSVGEGGSQPQHF.

V is TRBV5-4 and J is TRBJ2-5; tentative D call: TRBD2 (5 bases). Germline V gene sequence: CDR1 SGHNT, CDR2 YYREEE (reference sequence). V was clipped by 4 bases and J by 5 bases, with 15 bases between them. The CDR3 runs to 14 residues. The CDR3 protein is CASSQGRTGETQYF. CDR3 nucleotides: TGTGCCAGCAGCCAAGGACGGACTGGTGAGACCCAGTACTTC.

The J gene is TRBJ2-7, the V gene TRBV4-1; 10 positions agree with TRBD2. The junction had 9 bases not matched to a gene; V was cut back by 0 bases and J by 4 bases. Germline values: CDR1 MGHRA, CDR2 YSYEKL. The CDR3 has 17 residues. The CDR3 nucleotides are TGCGCCAGCAGCCAAGAGCTTTCTAGCGGGAGTAGGTACGAGCAGTACTTC. Its protein product is CASSQELSSGSRYEQYF.

This chain uses TRBV27 with TRBJ2-3, with a weak D call TRBD1 (6 bases). V lost 3 bases to trimming and J lost 14 bases, with 18 bases between them. There are 13 residues in the CDR3. Per the germline V gene, CDR1 is MNHEY and CDR2 is SMNVEV (reference sequence). The CDR3 reads CASSFSPRTVPYF. CDR3 sequence (DNA): TGTGCCAGCAGTTTCAGCCCCCGGACAGTACCGTATTTT.

This rearrangement joins TRBV6-5 to TRBJ1-2, with 7 positions matching TRBD1. V was clipped by 6 bases and J by 4 bases; unmatched bases: 11. Germline V gives CDR1 MNHEY, CDR2 SVGAGI. The CDR3 has 15 amino acids. CDR3 coding DNA: TGTGCCAGCAGAGAGCCCGGGACAGCTGGCTATGGCTACACCTTC. Amino acids: CASREPGTAGYGYTF.

This chain joins TRBV6-5 and TRBJ1-4, with D possibly TRBD1 on 6 matching bases. V was pared by 0 bases and J by 3 bases, with 8 bases between. The CDR3 runs to 15 residues. In germline, CDR1 is MNHEY, CDR2 SVGAGI. The DNA for the CDR3 is TGTGCCAGCAGTTACTCGGGGGCGGCTAATGAAAAACTGTTTTTT. Amino acids: CASSYSGAANEKLFF.

The rearrangement joins TRBV3-1 (or the pseudogene TRBV3-2) to TRBJ1-1; TRBD1 might be the D (5 bases). This CDR3 contains 13 residues. V was trimmed by 1 base and J by 5 bases, leaving 8 bases between them. Germline-derived CDR1 and CDR2 are LGHDT and YNNKEL (reference sequence). This CDR3 is CASSQGTWTEAFF. DNA for the CDR3: TGTGCCAGCAGCCAAGGGACATGGACTGAAGCTTTCTTT.

CDR3 coding DNA: TGTGCCAGCAGCCATATTACAGGGCGCCGGACTGAAGCTTTCTTT. It yields the protein CASSHITGRRTEAFF. The gene calls are TRBV14 and TRBJ1-1, with D tentatively TRBD1 (6 bases). This CDR3 has 15 amino acids. The germline gives CDR1 SGHDN, CDR2 FVKESK. Trimming left V 3 bases short and J 5 bases short, with 16 bases between.

V gene TRBV4-3 combines with J gene TRBJ1-2; D is undetermined. V gave up 3 bases and J gave up 3 bases, with 14 bases separating them. The CDR3 sequence is 15 residues long. Germline V lookup: CDR1 LGHNA, CDR2 YSLEER. The CDR3 protein is CASSHPGLGDYGYTF. Here the CDR3 DNA reads TGCGCCAGCAGCCACCCGGGCCTCGGGGACTATGGCTACACCTTC.

The gene calls are TRBV6-2 or TRBV6-3 and TRBJ1-5, with TRBD1 matching over 8 bases. The germline V gene has CDR1 MNHEY and CDR2 SVGEGT. CDR3 size: 15 residues. V lost 5 bases, J lost 4 bases, and 7 bases stayed unmatched. In DNA form, the CDR3 reads TGTGCCAGCAGTATGACAGGGGTAGGAAATCAGCCCCAGCATTTT. This gives the protein CASSMTGVGNQPQHF.

The genes are TRBV14 and TRBJ2-1; 13 bases are a match to TRBD2. The germline V gene has CDR1 SGHDN and CDR2 FVKESK. This CDR3 is 17 amino acids long. Germline trimming cut 4 bases from V and 2 bases from J; bases unmatched to any gene: 5. The CDR3 protein is CASSPGLAGDAYNEQFF. The CDR3 nucleotides are TGTGCCAGCAGCCCTGGACTAGCGGGAGACGCCTACAATGAGCAGTTCTTC.